What follows are 20 T cell receptor beta chains derived from one specimen sequenced in a study of blood T cell repertoires in COVID-19. TCRdb's copy holds only in-frame clones and misses some; the assay was immunoSEQ multiplex PCR. The table shows 180,000 or so clones, with about 85% occurring only once. The sequencing input was peripheral blood. The receptors stem from a woman over 75 with acute or convalescent COVID-19.

The chain uses TRBV6-5 and TRBJ2-5; 9 bases align to TRBD1. Germline CDR1 reads MNHEY; CDR2 reads SVGAGI. The ends lost 5 bases at V and 3 bases at J; junction bases unmatched: 7. The CDR3 has 15 amino acids. CDR3 sequence: CASSPRTGGKETQYF. In DNA form, the CDR3 reads TGTGCCAGCAGTCCAAGAACAGGGGGCAAAGAGACCCAGTACTTC.

This chain connects TRBV28 to TRBJ1-5, with D possibly matching TRBD1 (5 bases). CDR1 is MDHEN and CDR2 is SYDVKM in the germline V gene. This CDR3 has 15 amino acids. V lost 1 base to trimming and J lost 3 bases, with 10 bases between them. DNA of the CDR3: TGTGCCAGCAGTTTATTGGACACCTTCAATCAGCCCCAGCATTTT. Amino acids: CASSLLDTFNQPQHF.

The V and J genes are TRBV18 and TRBJ1-4, with 7 nucleotides matching TRBD1. There are 13 residues in the CDR3. Germline CDR1 is KGHSH and CDR2 is LQKENI. Trimming removed 3 bases from V and 5 bases from J; junction bases left unmatched: 0. CDR3 DNA sequence: TGTGCCAGCTCACCGGACAGGAATGAAAAACTGTTTTTT. The encoded protein is CASSPDRNEKLFF.

About this clone: An end of the junction differs from the germline gene, which may be a read error. This chain connects TRBV7-7 to TRBJ2-7; 9 nucleotides match TRBD2. The germline gives CDR1 SSHAT, CDR2 FNYEAQ (reference sequence). The CDR3 extends over 17 amino acids. The CDR3 sequence: CASSLGPAGGLRYKQYF. The DNA for the CDR3 is TGTGCTAGCAGCTTAGGTCCAGCGGGAGGACTCCGTTATAAGCAGTACTTC. The full variable domain, completed using reference TRBV7-7 and TRBJ2-7, is GAGVSQSPRYKVTKRGQDVTLRCDPISSHATLYWYQQALGQGPEFLTYFNYEAQPDKSGLPSDRFSAERPEGSISTLTIQRTEQRDSAMYRCASSLGPAGGLRYKQYFGPGTRLTVT.

This clone occurred once. The CDR3 DNA follows: TGTGCCAGCAGCTGGGACAGGGTTATAGAGACCCAGTACTTC. Translated, it gives CASSWDRVIETQYF. The gene calls are TRBV11-2 and TRBJ2-5; 9 positions agree with TRBD1. Germline values: CDR1 SGHAT, CDR2 FQNNGV. This CDR3 contains 14 residues. Trimming took 4 bases from V and 4 from J; bases not matched to a gene: 4.

The chain links TRBV19 to TRBJ1-3; D might be TRBD1 (6 bases). Germline V lookup: CDR1 LNHDA, CDR2 SQIVND (reference sequence). Trimming shortened V by 2 bases and J by 2 bases, and 13 bases separated the two germline ends. CDR3 size: 16 residues. The CDR3 loop reads CASSIIQGIAGNTIYF. The DNA of the CDR3 is TGTGCCAGTAGTATAATACAGGGTATCGCTGGAAACACCATATATTTT.

In DNA, the CDR3 is TGCGCCAGCAGCTCTTGGACAGCGAACACCGGGGAGCTGTTTTTT. Its protein product is CASSSWTANTGELFF. The rearrangement uses TRBV5-1 and TRBJ2-2; possibly TRBD1 for D (6 bases). V was cut by 3 bases and J by 0 bases, with 9 bases left in between. CDR1 SGHRS and CDR2 YFSETQ come from the germline V gene. The CDR3 is 15 amino acids.

This clone was counted a few times. The chain has TRBV14 and TRBJ1-4; perhaps TRBD1 as D (5 bases). Trimming removed 0 bases at V and 12 bases at J, with 11 bases between. The CDR3 is 13 amino acids. Germline CDR1 reads SGHDN; CDR2 reads FVKESK. The CDR3 nucleotides read TGTGCCAGCAGCCAAGATTTGGGAGGGGAACTGTTTTTT. Translating gives CASSQDLGGELFF.

The genes are TRBV2 and TRBJ1-1; D possibly corresponds to TRBD1 (5 bases). From germline, CDR1 is SNHLY and CDR2 FYNNEI. The CDR3 length is 13 residues. V lost 4 bases, J lost 3 bases, and 9 bases lay in between. The CDR3 DNA reads TGTGCCAGCAGTGCAGGGATGGACACTGAAGCTTTCTTT. Protein product: CASSAGMDTEAFF.

About this clone itself: Its ends do not fully match the called genes, so a read error is possible. This chain joins TRBV5-1 and TRBJ1-4; D possibly corresponds to TRBD1 (6 bases). CDR1 and CDR2 from the germline V gene are SGHRS and YFSETQ. The CDR3 sequence is 13 residues long. As DNA, the CDR3 is TGCGCCAGCAGCTTGGGGGATCGACTTGGACAGTCTTTT. Translated, it gives CASSLGDRLGQSF.

V is TRBV10-3 and J is TRBJ1-3; D might be TRBD1 (6 bases). Germline lookup yields CDR1 ENHRY and CDR2 SYGVKD. Trimming pared 9 bases from V and 2 bases from J, leaving 11 bases between. The CDR3 covers 13 residues. Here the CDR3 reads CAINRVPGNTIYF. As DNA, the CDR3 is TGTGCCATTAACAGGGTGCCTGGAAACACCATATATTTT.

The chain joins TRBV6-8 to TRBJ1-2; weak D call: TRBD1 (6 bases). The V gene's germline CDR1 is MNHGY and CDR2 SAAAGT. Trimming shortened V by 9 bases and J by 6 bases, and 11 bases separated the two germline ends. The CDR3 runs 11 residues. For the CDR3, the DNA is TGTGCCAGTACAAAGGGGGATGGCTACACCTTC. This codes for CASTKGDGYTF.

The rearrangement links TRBV6-1 to TRBJ1-5; tentatively, D is TRBD1 (6 bases). The V gene's germline CDR1 is MNHNS and CDR2 SASEGT. This CDR3 has 16 residues. V shed 3 bases and J shed 9 bases, with 21 bases lying between them. Written as DNA, the CDR3 is TGTGCCAGCAGTGACTTTAGACCGACAGGCGTAGGGCCCCAGCATTTT. It is translated as CASSDFRPTGVGPQHF.

The gene calls are TRBV28 and TRBJ2-7, with a tentative D call TRBD1 (6 bases). CDR1 MDHEN and CDR2 SYDVKM come from the germline V gene. There are 14 residues in the CDR3. Trimming took 6 bases from V and 1 from J, leaving 13 bases between them. The CDR3 DNA reads TGTGCCAGCAGGTCGCTGGGACAATCCTACGAGCAGTACTTC. Its protein is CASRSLGQSYEQYF.

The rearrangement links TRBV5-1 to TRBJ2-1; 9 nucleotides line up with TRBD2. Germline loops: CDR1 SGHRS, CDR2 YFSETQ. Unmatched junction bases numbered 0, after V lost 0 bases and J lost 2 bases. The CDR3 contains 15 residues. CDR3 DNA sequence: TGCGCCAGCAGCTTGGCTAGCGGGACCTACAATGAGCAGTTCTTC. This codes for CASSLASGTYNEQFF.

This chain connects TRBV7-3 to TRBJ2-1, with TRBD2 as a possible D gene (6 bases). Germline V gives CDR1 SGHTA, CDR2 FQGTGA. The CDR3 is 13 residues long. The ends were cut back, 8 bases at V and 15 bases at J, with 23 bases in the middle. CDR3 amino acids: CASSQRAGTTRFF. As DNA, the CDR3 is TGTGCCAGCTCTCAGCGGGCCGGCACCACTCGGTTCTTC.

The chain recombines TRBV12-5 with TRBJ1-1; tentative D call: TRBD1 (6 bases). The CDR3 extends over 12 amino acids. CDR1 and CDR2 from the germline V gene are LGHNT and FRNRAP. The CDR3 coding sequence is TGTGCCCCGGGGGGCTGGGGGGGTGAAGCTTTCTTT. Translating gives CAPGGWGGEAFF.

Of note for this clone: The same CDR3 arises from other DNA sequences in this sample as well. The CDR3 DNA follows: TGTGCCAGCTCACCGGACAGGGGTTATCAGCCCCAGCATTTT. Its translation: CASSPDRGYQPQHF. The chain combines TRBV18 with TRBJ1-5; 9 bases are shared with TRBD1. This CDR3 comprises 14 residues. The ends lost 3 bases at V and 5 bases at J; junction bases unmatched: 2. Germline V CDR1 and CDR2: KGHSH, LQKENI. Filled out from reference TRBV18 and TRBJ1-5, the complete variable domain reads NAGVMQNPRHLVRRRGQEARLRCSPMKGHSHVYWYRQLPEEGLKFMVYLQKENIIDESGMPKERFSAEFPKEGPSILRIQQVVRGDSAAYFCASSPDRGYQPQHFGDGTRLSIL.

The chain uses TRBV7-2 and TRBJ1-5, with unresolved D. Germline-derived CDR1 and CDR2 are SGHTA and FQGNSA. CDR3 length: 15 amino acids. The V end lost 6 bases, the J end lost 1 base, and 13 bases lay between the germline ends. The CDR3 loop reads CASSFLAASNQPQHF. The DNA for the CDR3 is TGTGCCAGCAGTTTTTTGGCGGCAAGCAATCAGCCCCAGCATTTT. Complete variable domain (other parts from reference TRBV7-2 and TRBJ1-5): GAGVSQSPSNKVTEKGKDVELRCDPISGHTALYWYRQSLGQGLEFLIYFQGNSAPDKSGLPSDRFSAERTGGSVSTLTIQRTQQEDSAVYLCASSFLAASNQPQHFGDGTRLSIL.

The genes are TRBV6-5 and TRBJ2-7; 8 nucleotides line up with TRBD2. Trimming took 1 base from V and 6 from J; bases not matched to a gene: 5. The CDR3 is 14 amino acids. The germline V gene encodes CDR1 MNHEY and CDR2 SVGAGI. CDR3 nucleotides: TGTGCCAGCAGTTACTTTCGGGGGGGCGGCGAGCAGTACTTC. Its protein is CASSYFRGGGEQYF.